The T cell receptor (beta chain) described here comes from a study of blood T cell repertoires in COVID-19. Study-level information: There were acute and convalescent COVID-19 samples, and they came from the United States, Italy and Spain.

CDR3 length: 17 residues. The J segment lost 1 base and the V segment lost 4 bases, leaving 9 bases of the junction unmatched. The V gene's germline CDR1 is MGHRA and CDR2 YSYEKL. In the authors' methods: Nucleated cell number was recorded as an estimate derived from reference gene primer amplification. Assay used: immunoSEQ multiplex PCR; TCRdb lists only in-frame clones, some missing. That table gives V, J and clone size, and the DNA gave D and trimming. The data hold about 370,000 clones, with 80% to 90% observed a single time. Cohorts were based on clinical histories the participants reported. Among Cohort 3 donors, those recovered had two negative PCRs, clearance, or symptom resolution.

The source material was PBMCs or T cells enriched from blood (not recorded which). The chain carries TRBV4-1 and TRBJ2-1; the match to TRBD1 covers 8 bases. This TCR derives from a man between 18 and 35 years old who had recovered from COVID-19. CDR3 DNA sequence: TGCGCCAGCAGCCCCTGGACAGGGTCTAGGTCCTACAATGAGCAGTTCTTC. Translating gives CASSPWTGSRSYNEQFF.